The 31 T cell receptor beta chains presented below share a single source sample, sequenced in a study of PD-1 blockade in classical Hodgkin lymphoma. This sample's time point: cycle 4 day 1 (C4D1), after about 6 weeks of nivolumab. Each patient experienced a relapse that followed autologous stem cell transplantation, and brentuximab vedotin exposure varied. Profiled with immunoSEQ multiplex PCR; TCRdb holds only in-frame clones, not every one. Of 75,000 to 100,000 clones detected, around 93% appear once; the ten largest clones hold just under 2%. Sequencing used peripheral blood mononuclear cells (PBMCs), obtained before the fourth cycle of nivolumab. These receptors came from a human donor with classical Hodgkin lymphoma.

The chain links TRBV28 to TRBJ1-4; D is unresolved. Germline loops: CDR1 MDHEN, CDR2 SYDVKM. The V end lost 1 base, the J end lost 6 bases, and 9 bases lay between the germline ends. The CDR3 runs to 14 residues. The CDR3 sequence is CASSLLARDEKLFF. The CDR3 DNA is TGTGCCAGCAGTTTATTGGCAAGAGATGAAAAACTGTTTTTT. Based on the CDR3 plus reference TRBV28 and TRBJ1-4, the full variable domain is DVKVTQSSRYLVKRTGEKVFLECVQDMDHENMFWYRQDPGLGLRLIYFSYDVKMKEKGDIPEGYSVSREKKERFSLILESASTNQTSMYLCASSLLARDEKLFFGSGTQLSVL.

V and J are TRBV29-1 and TRBJ2-4; TRBD1 is a possible D gene (5 bases). V dropped 7 bases and J dropped 0 bases, with 16 bases sitting between them. The germline CDR1 and CDR2 sequences are SQVTM and ANQGSEA. The CDR3 sequence is 15 residues long. The CDR3 DNA reads TGCAGCGAGGAACCTCAAGGGGAAGCCAAAAACATTCAGTACTTC. Translating gives CSEEPQGEAKNIQYF.

The V call is TRBV5-4, the J call TRBJ2-3; 15 positions match TRBD2. With V trimmed by 2 bases and J by 6 bases, 10 bases remained unmatched. The CDR3 runs to 18 residues. Per germline, CDR1 SGHNT and CDR2 YYREEE (reference sequence). CDR3 nucleotides: TGTGCCAGCAGCTTCTACCGGACTAGCGGGAGGGCCGGGGATACGCAGTATTTT. Translating gives CASSFYRTSGRAGDTQYF.

This chain uses TRBV10-1 with TRBJ2-3, with TRBD2 identical over 13 bases. CDR1 and CDR2 (germline): WNHNN, SYGVQD (reference sequence). J gave up 5 bases and V 6 bases, and 5 bases lay outside the gene matches. The CDR3 loop spans 15 amino acids. The CDR3 DNA reads TGCGCCAGCAGCGGACTAGCGGGAGTGGAAGATACGCAGTATTTT. Residues: CASSGLAGVEDTQYF.

Comment on this clone: One junction end does not reproduce the germline sequence, and a read error may be involved. The V gene is TRBV7-9, the J gene TRBJ2-1; the D is unclear. This CDR3 is 12 amino acids long. The germline CDR1 and CDR2 sequences are SEHNR and FQNEAQ (reference sequence). CDR3: CASTLSQAEQFF. CDR3 nucleotide sequence: TGTGCCAGCACCTTATCGCAGGCGGAGCAGTTCTTC. The entire variable domain, with the rest obtained from reference TRBV7-9 and TRBJ2-1, is as follows: DTGVSQNPRHKITKRGQNVTFRCDPISEHNRLYWYRQTLGQGPEFLTYFQNEAQLEKSRLLSDRFSAERPKGSFSTLEIQRTEQGDSAMYLCASTLSQAEQFFGPGTRLTVL.

The gene calls are TRBV5-1 and TRBJ2-7; 10 bases align to TRBD2. Trimming at V came to 4 bases and at J to 5 bases, leaving 6 bases not matched to a gene. This CDR3 has 14 amino acids. The germline V gene encodes CDR1 SGHRS and CDR2 YFSETQ. CDR3 amino acids: CASSPGLAANEQYF. CDR3 in DNA: TGCGCCAGCAGCCCCGGACTAGCGGCAAACGAGCAGTACTTC. The whole variable domain, filled in from reference TRBV5-1 and TRBJ2-7, reads KAGVTQTPRYLIKTRGQQVTLSCSPISGHRSVSWYQQTPGQGLQFLFEYFSETQRNKGNFPGRFSGRQFSNSRSEMNVSTLELGDSALYLCASSPGLAANEQYFGPGTRLTVT.

The J gene is TRBJ2-3, the V gene TRBV9, with unresolved D. CDR1 and CDR2 from the germline V gene are SGDLS and YYNGEE. The CDR3 length is 16 residues. The V gene lost 5 bases and the J gene lost 0 bases, with 16 bases spanning the gap. The CDR3 region has the DNA TGTGCCAGCAGTTACCCCCCCGCCATTAGCACAGATACGCAGTATTTT. The encoded protein is CASSYPPAISTDTQYF.

This chain connects TRBV18 to TRBJ1-1; 7 bases are a match to TRBD1. The CDR3 runs to 13 residues. The V gene's germline CDR1 is KGHSH and CDR2 LQKENI. The V gene end was trimmed by 4 bases and the J gene end by 11 bases; junction bases not matched to a gene: 10. DNA of the CDR3: TGTGCCAGCTCACGGAATGGCCAGGGGGAGGCTTTCTTT. Translated, it gives CASSRNGQGEAFF.

The chain uses TRBV4-1 and TRBJ1-3; D gene unclear. V was cut by 0 bases and J by 0 bases, with 9 bases left in between. The CDR3 has 16 residues. Germline V CDR1 and CDR2: MGHRA, YSYEKL. The CDR3 loop is CASSQDSAFSGNTIYF. CDR3 coding DNA: TGCGCCAGCAGCCAAGACTCAGCATTCTCTGGAAACACCATATATTTT.

In nucleotides, the CDR3 is TGTGCCAGCAGCTTCGGAGCAGGGGACGAGCAGTACTTC. Encoded protein: CASSFGAGDEQYF. The chain carries TRBV7-9 and TRBJ2-7; D is perhaps TRBD1 (6 bases). The CDR3 extends over 13 amino acids. V lost 3 bases to trimming and J lost 5 bases, with 11 bases between them. Germline assignment: CDR1 SEHNR and CDR2 FQNEAQ (reference sequence).

The chain is built from TRBV27 and TRBJ2-7; 12 positions match TRBD2. The CDR3 length is 18 residues. The germline CDR1 and CDR2 sequences are MNHEY and SMNVEV (reference sequence). The ends lost 3 bases at V and 2 bases at J; junction bases unmatched: 11. CDR3 nucleotides: TGTGCCAGCAGTTTTTATCCCCTAGCGGGAGGGATGCCCTACGAGCAGTACTTC. The encoded protein is CASSFYPLAGGMPYEQYF.

The chain combines TRBV7-9 with TRBJ2-2; D is ambiguous. V lost 1 base and J lost 5, with 8 bases in between. The CDR3 extends over 14 amino acids. Germline assignment: CDR1 SEHNR and CDR2 FQNEAQ (reference sequence). This chain's CDR3 is CASSLDRRTGELFF. The CDR3 nucleotides are TGTGCCAGCAGCTTAGATAGGAGAACCGGGGAGCTGTTTTTT.

Only a few counts were recorded for this clone. The V call is TRBV6-1, the J call TRBJ1-3; D is unclear. The CDR3 sequence is 13 residues long. Germline CDR1 MNHNS, CDR2 SASEGT. The germline V and J ends were trimmed by 6 bases and 3 bases, with 9 bases remaining between them. This CDR3 is CASRLGYGNTIYF. As DNA, the CDR3 is TGTGCCAGCAGGCTAGGTTATGGAAACACCATATATTTT.

The chain links TRBV27 to TRBJ2-3; 11 bases line up with TRBD2. The germline V gene encodes CDR1 MNHEY and CDR2 SMNVEV (reference sequence). CDR3 length equals 20 residues. V gave up 7 bases and J gave up 7 bases; unmatched junction bases: 25. The CDR3 sequence is CASTSLGTGRPETSGNTQYF. As DNA, the CDR3 is TGTGCCAGCACCTCCCTTGGGACCGGGCGGCCAGAGACTAGCGGGAATACGCAGTATTTT.

The chain combines TRBV9 with TRBJ2-1; 11 nucleotides align to TRBD2. This CDR3 is 15 amino acids long. The germline V gene has CDR1 SGDLS and CDR2 YYNGEE. V was clipped by 3 bases and J by 3 bases; unmatched bases: 2. The CDR3 nucleotides read TGTGCCAGCAGCGCCGGGACTAGCGGCTACAATGAGCAGTTCTTC. Translation: CASSAGTSGYNEQFF.

The rearrangement links TRBV19 to TRBJ1-5, with a tentative D call TRBD1 (5 bases). The CDR3 has 14 amino acids. Trimming cost V 5 bases and J 5 bases, with 13 bases left between them. The germline CDR1 and CDR2 sequences are LNHDA and SQIVND (reference sequence). CDR3 sequence (DNA): TGTGCCAGTAGTGAAATATTAGGGGATCAGCCCCAGCATTTT. This codes for CASSEILGDQPQHF.

The CDR3 bases are TGCGCCAGCAGGACGGAGTTGGGGGGAAGGTCCTACAATGAGCAGTTCTTC. Protein: CASRTELGGRSYNEQFF. V is TRBV4-1 and J is TRBJ2-1; perhaps TRBD2 as D (6 bases). CDR3 length: 17 residues. Germline CDR1 and CDR2: MGHRA and YSYEKL. Trimming removed 6 bases from V and 1 base from J, with 19 bases in between.

The chain is built from TRBV7-9 and TRBJ1-4; 8 nucleotides line up with TRBD1. CDR3 length: 15 residues. Trimming cost V 3 bases and J 8 bases; bases outside gene matches: 8. Germline values: CDR1 SEHNR, CDR2 FQNEAQ (reference sequence). The CDR3 loop reads CASSLPGQGREKLFF. The CDR3, as DNA: TGTGCCAGCAGCTTGCCTGGACAGGGTAGAGAAAAACTGTTTTTT.

This chain connects TRBV6-6 to TRBJ1-4; D uncertain. CDR3 length equals 15 residues. Germline values: CDR1 MNHNY, CDR2 SVGAGI (reference sequence). V was clipped by 4 bases and J by 0 bases, with 9 bases between them. The CDR3 DNA reads TGTGCCAGCAGTTCGGGCCAGACAACTAATGAAAAACTGTTTTTT. Its translation is CASSSGQTTNEKLFF.

The rearrangement links TRBV19 to TRBJ1-5; D remains unclear. The CDR3 spans 16 residues. The V end was cut by 3 bases, the J end by 3 bases, with 15 bases between. Germline V gene lookup returns CDR1 LNHDA and CDR2 SQIVND (reference sequence). This CDR3 reads CASSMLWQTLNQPQHF. The DNA of the CDR3 is TGTGCCAGTAGTATGTTGTGGCAGACACTCAATCAGCCCCAGCATTTT.

This chain links TRBV7-9 with TRBJ2-1; D is possibly TRBD1 (6 bases). The CDR3 totals 11 residues. The V gene lost 4 bases and the J gene lost 8 bases, with 6 bases spanning the gap. Per the germline V gene, CDR1 is SEHNR and CDR2 is FQNEAQ (reference sequence). In DNA, the CDR3 is TGTGCCAGCAGCTCAGGGGATGAGCAGTTCTTC. This sequence encodes CASSSGDEQFF.

This clone has just a few counts. This chain links TRBV30 with TRBJ1-1; D is perhaps TRBD1 (6 bases). Germline CDR1 and CDR2: GTSNPN and SVGIG (reference sequence). V lost 5 bases, J lost 1 base, and 11 bases lay in between. This CDR3 is built from 13 residues. Here the CDR3 reads CAWGLQGNTEAFF. The CDR3 bases are TGTGCCTGGGGGCTACAGGGGAACACTGAAGCTTTCTTT.

The chain combines TRBV7-9 with TRBJ2-5, with 11 bases identical to TRBD2. V lost 1 base, J lost 4 bases, and 2 bases stayed unmatched. This CDR3 region has 15 residues. Germline values: CDR1 SEHNR, CDR2 FQNEAQ (reference sequence). CDR3 bases: TGTGCCAGCAGCTTAGAACTAGCGGGAGTAGAGACCCAGTACTTC. This sequence encodes CASSLELAGVETQYF.

The rearrangement uses TRBV19 and TRBJ2-7, with D possibly matching TRBD1 (5 bases). The CDR3 contains 13 residues. Germline CDR1 LNHDA, CDR2 SQIVND (reference sequence). Trimming took 3 bases from V and 3 from J, leaving 9 bases between them. Here the CDR3 reads CASSIQGIYEQYF. The CDR3 region has the DNA TGTGCCAGTAGTATCCAGGGCATCTACGAGCAGTACTTC.

V usage is TRBV27 and J usage is TRBJ2-5; TRBD2 matches 7 bases. This CDR3 contains 17 residues. Trimming took 4 bases from V and 4 from J; bases not matched to a gene: 15. Germline lookup yields CDR1 MNHEY and CDR2 SMNVEV (reference sequence). The CDR3 loop is CASSSFRDYGSGETQYF. CDR3 DNA: TGTGCCAGCAGTTCATTCCGGGACTACGGCTCTGGAGAGACCCAGTACTTC.

This chain joins TRBV5-6 and TRBJ2-3; TRBD2 aligns across 8 bases. CDR1 is SGHDT and CDR2 is YYEEEE in the germline V gene. This CDR3 contains 15 residues. With 5 bases clipped from V and 3 bases from J, the junction kept 8 bases outside the gene matches. The DNA of the CDR3 is TGTGCCAGCAGGCACAAAAGCGGGAGAACAGATACGCAGTATTTT. This sequence encodes CASRHKSGRTDTQYF.

The chain is built from TRBV7-6 and TRBJ1-3, with 7 positions matching TRBD1. Looked up from germline, CDR1 is SGHVS and CDR2 is FNYEAQ. J gave up 0 bases and V 5 bases, and 7 bases lay outside the gene matches. CDR3 length: 16 amino acids. In DNA, the CDR3 is TGTGCCAGCAGCAGGCCGAGGGACAGCTCTGGAAACACCATATATTTT. This codes for CASSRPRDSSGNTIYF.

This rearrangement joins TRBV18 to TRBJ2-7; D is tentatively TRBD1 or TRBD2 (5 bases each). This CDR3 spans 15 amino acids. The V end lost 6 bases, the J end lost 3 bases, and 18 bases lay between the germline ends. The germline CDR1 and CDR2 sequences are KGHSH and LQKENI. In DNA form, the CDR3 reads TGTGCCAGCTCGGCGATAGAGGGGATCTACTACGAGCAGTACTTC. It codes for CASSAIEGIYYEQYF.

The rearrangement links TRBV15 to TRBJ2-5; D call uncertain. V was cut by 0 bases and J by 1 base, with 3 bases left in between. This CDR3 is built from 13 residues. Germline CDR1 LNHNV, CDR2 YYDKDF (reference sequence). In nucleotides, the CDR3 is TGTGCCACCAGCAGAGATCCCCAAGAGACCCAGTACTTC. Residues: CATSRDPQETQYF.

V and J are TRBV6-6 and TRBJ2-3, with D possibly being TRBD2 (6 bases). The V end was cut by 10 bases, the J end by 6 bases, with 8 bases between. Germline V gene lookup returns CDR1 MNHNY and CDR2 SVGAGI (reference sequence). The CDR3 has 10 residues. The CDR3 DNA reads TGTGCCACCCTAGCGGATACGCAGTATTTT. Its translation: CATLADTQYF.

In this sample, this clone turned up once. The CDR3 here is CATSRGGGGQGARNEQFF. CDR3 bases: TGTGCCACCAGCAGAGGAGGTGGGGGACAGGGGGCGCGGAATGAGCAGTTCTTC. V and J are TRBV15 and TRBJ2-1; 12 bases map to TRBD1. CDR1 and CDR2 (germline): LNHNV, YYDKDF (reference sequence). This CDR3 comprises 18 residues. The trim removed 1 base at V and 7 bases at J, leaving 11 bases unmatched.